Below, 24 T cell receptor beta chains from the same sample are listed, as sequenced in a study of T cells after yellow fever vaccination. TCRdb recomputed calls from the 5' RACE reads with MiXCR, one row per CDR3 protein. The profile shows 100,000 to 150,000 distinct CDR3 sequences, 13% to 15% of them singletons. Sequenced here: CD8+ T cells sorted from PBMCs, sampled 5 days after the yellow fever booster vaccination. The receptors were gathered from a young man who received the YFV17D yellow fever vaccine.

In its sample, this clonotype was seen a few times. The CDR3 region has the DNA TGTGCCAGCTCCCTTGGGGCCAACGTCCTGACTTTC. Amino acids: CASSLGANVLTF. The rearrangement joins TRBV18 to TRBJ2-6; no clear D gene. V was clipped by 6 bases and J by 3 bases, with 3 bases between them. CDR1 and CDR2 from the germline V gene are KGHSH and LQKENI. There are 12 residues in the CDR3.

The chain couples TRBV20-1 to TRBJ2-7; the D is unclear. Trimming removed 5 bases at V and 7 bases at J, with 12 bases between. The CDR3 is 11 amino acids. Germline V gene lookup returns CDR1 DFQATT and CDR2 SNEGSKA (reference sequence). The CDR3 is CSAVHWPEQYF. The CDR3 DNA reads as TGCAGTGCTGTGCACTGGCCGGAGCAGTACTTC.

The CDR3: CASSLNPDYGYTF. DNA for the CDR3: TGTGCCAGCTCCCTGAACCCCGACTATGGCTACACCTTC. This chain joins TRBV6-5 and TRBJ1-2; D call uncertain. From germline, CDR1 is MNHEY and CDR2 SVGAGI. Trimming removed 8 bases at V and 3 bases at J, with 13 bases between. The CDR3 covers 13 residues.

This clonotype has more than one count but fewer than ten. V usage is TRBV3-1 and J usage is TRBJ2-1; TRBD2 aligns across 7 bases. The V gene's germline CDR1 is LGHDT and CDR2 YNNKEL (reference sequence). The CDR3 runs 15 residues. V lost 1 base and J lost 10; bases outside the gene matches: 10. The CDR3 reads CASSQAWAGEGEQFF. CDR3 coding DNA: TGTGCCAGCAGCCAAGCATGGGCGGGGGAAGGCGAGCAGTTCTTC.

The chain employs TRBV27 and TRBJ1-1; D possibly corresponds to TRBD1 (6 bases). The CDR3 contains 14 residues. Germline lookup yields CDR1 MNHEY and CDR2 SMNVEV (reference sequence). Trimming cost V 4 bases and J 7 bases, with 16 bases left between them. The CDR3 sequence: CASSSLGGPDEAFF. In nucleotides, the CDR3 is TGTGCCAGCAGTTCCCTCGGGGGGCCGGATGAAGCTTTCTTT.

This clonotype showed up just a few times. The chain links TRBV4-1 to TRBJ2-3, with D possibly being TRBD2 (6 bases). The CDR3 length is 15 residues. V gave up 4 bases and J gave up 0 bases, with 11 bases separating them. The germline V gene encodes CDR1 MGHRA and CDR2 YSYEKL. DNA for the CDR3: TGCGCCAGCAGCCGGGACGGGGGTAGCACAGATACGCAGTATTTT. Translation gives CASSRDGGSTDTQYF.

This clonotype was seen a few times. The CDR3, as DNA: TGTGCCAGCAGTTTATCGGCTTGGGGGGGAGAAAAACTGTTTTTT. As protein: CASSLSAWGGEKLFF. This sequence joins TRBV27 and TRBJ1-4; D perhaps matches TRBD1 (5 bases). Germline lookup yields CDR1 MNHEY and CDR2 SMNVEV (reference sequence). The CDR3 contains 15 residues. V was trimmed by 0 bases and J by 8 bases, leaving 13 bases between them.

This clonotype was detected a few times. The chain is built from TRBV4-3 and TRBJ2-5; TRBD2 agrees at 7 bases. Germline CDR1 and CDR2: LGHNA and YSLEER. CDR3 length: 16 residues. J was trimmed by 5 bases and V by 2 bases; bases with no gene match: 11. CDR3 sequence: CASSQRSGVGSETQYF. The DNA of the CDR3 is TGCGCCAGCAGCCAAAGGAGCGGGGTGGGAAGTGAGACCCAGTACTTC.

This clonotype was counted ten times or more. The genes are TRBV13 and TRBJ2-1; 10 bases line up with TRBD1. CDR1 and CDR2 from the germline V gene are PRHDT and FYEKMQ (reference sequence). V gave up 1 base and J gave up 11 bases; unmatched junction bases: 8. This CDR3 is built from 15 residues. The DNA for the CDR3 is TGTGCCAGCAGCTTAGAAACCGGGACAGGGGAGAAGCAGTTCTTC. This sequence encodes CASSLETGTGEKQFF.

There are a few counts of this clonotype. The chain couples TRBV7-6 to TRBJ1-5; D possibly corresponds to TRBD1 (6 bases). CDR1 is SGHVS, CDR2 FNYEAQ, per germline. This CDR3 contains 16 residues. V was trimmed by 1 base and J by 2 bases, leaving 12 bases between them. In DNA, the CDR3 is TGTGCCAGCAGCTTAGGCCCCAGGGGCGGCAATCAGCCCCAGCATTTT. This sequence encodes CASSLGPRGGNQPQHF.

This clonotype showed up many times. The genes are TRBV6-1 and TRBJ2-1; a possible D gene is TRBD2 (6 bases). Germline CDR1 MNHNS, CDR2 SASEGT. Trimming stripped 6 bases from V and 5 bases from J, with 14 bases between. The CDR3 is 14 amino acids. The CDR3 DNA follows: TGTGCCAGCAGGACTGGGGGGTGGAACAATGAGCAGTTCTTC. This encodes CASRTGGWNNEQFF.

The genes are TRBV12-3 or TRBV12-4 and TRBJ2-7, with TRBD1 identical over 11 bases. The J segment lost 6 bases and the V segment lost 7 bases, leaving 8 bases of the junction unmatched. The CDR3 totals 14 residues. The CDR3 loop reads CASNLRDRGSEQYF. CDR3 nucleotides: TGTGCCAGCAACCTCCGGGACAGGGGGTCCGAGCAGTACTTC.

This clonotype occurred a few times. The chain combines TRBV11-2 with TRBJ2-7; maybe TRBD1 (5 bases). This CDR3 has 13 amino acids. Deletions cut 6 bases from V and 2 bases from J, with 11 bases between. In germline, CDR1 is SGHAT, CDR2 FQNNGV. CDR3 protein: CASRPTVTYEQYF. DNA for the CDR3: TGTGCCAGCAGGCCGACAGTTACCTACGAGCAGTACTTC.

The V call is TRBV4-2, the J call TRBJ2-6; no reliable D call. V lost 4 bases, J lost 4 bases, and 8 bases lay in between. The CDR3 has 14 residues. The V gene's germline CDR1 is LGHNA and CDR2 YNFKEQ. CDR3 region: CASSPPGGANVLTF. The CDR3 DNA reads as TGTGCCAGCAGCCCACCCGGAGGGGCCAACGTCCTGACTTTC.

This clonotype showed up just once. The V gene is TRBV10-3, the J gene TRBJ2-7, with a weak D call TRBD1 (6 bases). Germline loops: CDR1 ENHRY, CDR2 SYGVKD. This CDR3 spans 13 amino acids. V gave up 3 bases and J gave up 6 bases, with 12 bases separating them. The CDR3, as DNA: TGTGCCATCAGTGATGGGACACCTTCCGAGCAGTACTTC. Translation gives CAISDGTPSEQYF.

This chain uses TRBV10-3 with TRBJ2-7, with 9 bases identical to TRBD1. V gave up 5 bases and J gave up 3 bases; unmatched junction bases: 8. Germline V gene lookup returns CDR1 ENHRY and CDR2 SYGVKD. This CDR3 region has 15 residues. CDR3: CAISPFPGQGYEQYF. DNA of the CDR3: TGTGCCATCAGTCCGTTCCCGGGACAGGGCTACGAGCAGTACTTC.

V gene TRBV7-8 combines with J gene TRBJ1-1; TRBD1 agrees at 8 bases. There are 17 residues in the CDR3. Germline CDR1 is SGHVS and CDR2 is FQNEAQ. J was trimmed by 3 bases and V by 0 bases; bases with no gene match: 9. CDR3 sequence reads: CASSLARHRGGDTEAFF. The CDR3 DNA sequence: TGTGCCAGCAGCTTAGCGCGGCACAGGGGGGGGGACACTGAAGCTTTCTTT.

This clonotype came up many times. The chain links TRBV3-2 to TRBJ2-1; TRBD2, the table's D call, lacks a check against the DNA. TRBV3-2 corresponds to a pseudogene. The CDR3 runs 21 residues. Here the CDR3 DNA reads TGTGCCAGCAGCAGAGATAGAGTACTAGCGGGGCCTTTGTATTCTAACAATGAGCAGTTCTTC. Translating gives CASSRDRVLAGPLYSNNEQFF.

This clonotype occurred a few times. The chain combines TRBV3-1 with TRBJ2-2; 7 positions agree with TRBD2. This CDR3 is built from 15 residues. CDR1 is LGHDT and CDR2 is YNNKEL in the germline V gene (reference sequence). The ends lost 11 bases at V and 5 bases at J; junction bases unmatched: 14. The CDR3 DNA reads TGTGCCGCGAGGGCCATCGGGGGGAGGACCGGGGAGCTGTTTTTT. This translates into CAARAIGGRTGELFF.

This clonotype was detected only a few times. This chain connects TRBV5-1 to TRBJ1-2; 8 bases line up with TRBD1. The CDR3 has 15 residues. The junction had 2 bases not matched to a gene; V was cut back by 0 bases and J by 1 base. Looked up from germline, CDR1 is SGHRS and CDR2 is YFSETQ. The CDR3 DNA is TGCGCCAGCAGCTTGGTACAGGGGGATAACTATGGCTACACCTTC. Translated: CASSLVQGDNYGYTF.

V usage is TRBV19 and J usage is TRBJ2-5, with unresolved D. Germline V gene lookup returns CDR1 LNHDA and CDR2 SQIVND (reference sequence). The germline V and J ends were trimmed by 6 bases and 5 bases, with 13 bases remaining between them. The CDR3 contains 13 residues. The CDR3 DNA reads as TGTGCCAGTAGGCACGGACCCGCGGAGACCCAGTACTTC. Protein: CASRHGPAETQYF.

The rearrangement uses TRBV20-1 and TRBJ2-7; the match to TRBD2 covers 7 bases. J gave up 4 bases and V 3 bases, and 9 bases lay outside the gene matches. The CDR3 has 14 amino acids. Germline CDR1 DFQATT, CDR2 SNEGSKA (reference sequence). The CDR3 region is CSASGGDVVYEQYV. DNA of the CDR3: TGCAGTGCTAGTGGGGGGGACGTTGTGTACGAGCAGTACGTC.

Only a few counts were recorded for this clonotype. V usage is TRBV27 and J usage is TRBJ2-1; 9 nucleotides line up with TRBD2. V shed 3 bases and J 4 bases; nucleotides not matched to a gene: 7. Germline V gene sequence: CDR1 MNHEY, CDR2 SMNVEV (reference sequence). The CDR3 length is 16 residues. Written as DNA, the CDR3 is TGTGCCAGCAGTTTCGTTGGCGGGGGGGCTTACAATGAGCAGTTCTTC. Translated: CASSFVGGGAYNEQFF.

This clonotype was picked up a small number of times. This chain connects TRBV4-1 to TRBJ2-7; D might be TRBD2 (6 bases). The length of the CDR3 is 16 residues. Trimming left V 1 base short and J 0 bases short, with 13 bases between. The germline V gene has CDR1 MGHRA and CDR2 YSYEKL. This CDR3 is CASSQVGLTDSYEQYF. The CDR3 nucleotides read TGCGCCAGCAGCCAAGTAGGACTAACCGACTCCTACGAGCAGTACTTC.